The present T cell receptor (beta chain) was sequenced within a study of T cell repertoires in cytomegalovirus infection (dated by TCRdb to the late 2010s). With regard to the full study: The HLA type of each donor mattered for the analysis, because public TCR beta signatures pointed to carriage of CMV infection along with the matching HLA type. Study-wide conclusions, independent of this receptor: The ex vivo response was dominated by HLA-C-restricted CMV-specific TCR beta clonotypes, which also provided the single most frequent clonotype in two of eight donors. In both this cohort and an independent roughly 350-donor cohort, the cumulative frequency of public TCR beta family members distinguished carriers of CMV infection plus the relevant HLA type.

The CDR3 goes from the cysteine to the phenylalanine over 17 residues. The CDR3 DNA has 51 bases and is translated from base 1. The germline V gene sets CDR1 to SGHVS and CDR2 to FQNEAQ. V lost 2 bases and J lost 4 bases; the stretch between them is 18 bases long. This clonotype was observed many times. The specificity of this receptor is unknown. Base qualities are not recorded, but no much larger clone differs from it by a single base. TCRdb shows the sequencer as Illumina HiSeq 1500. The public reads were quality trimmed at Q25 with fastp and then assembled into clones with MiXCR by TCRdb, keeping productive beta chains. One record per CDR3 amino acid sequence lists the most common genes and DNA. The sample table records about 250,000 distinct CDR3 sequences; around 15% of these occur just once. About 45% of the sample rests with the top ten.

This TCR came from a human donor in good health (CMV status not recorded). Some clones in this sample may be carry-over from other donors' samples. The rearranged chain carries TRBV7-8 and TRBJ1-3; TRBD1 is perhaps the D gene, given 5 matching bases. Sample: CD8+ T cells from PBMCs. The DNA is TGTGCCAGCAGCTTACGGTCAGGGTTGATTTTGGGAAACACCATATATTTT. Translated, it gives CASSLRSGLILGNTIYF. When the CDR3 is completed using the reference TRBV7-8 and TRBJ1-3 genes on either side, the full variable domain is GAGVSQSPRYKVAKRGQDVALRCDPISGHVSLFWYQQALGQGPEFLTYFQNEAQLDKSGLPSDRFFAERPEGSVSTLKIQRTQQEDSAVYLCASSLRSGLILGNTIYFGEGSWLTVV.